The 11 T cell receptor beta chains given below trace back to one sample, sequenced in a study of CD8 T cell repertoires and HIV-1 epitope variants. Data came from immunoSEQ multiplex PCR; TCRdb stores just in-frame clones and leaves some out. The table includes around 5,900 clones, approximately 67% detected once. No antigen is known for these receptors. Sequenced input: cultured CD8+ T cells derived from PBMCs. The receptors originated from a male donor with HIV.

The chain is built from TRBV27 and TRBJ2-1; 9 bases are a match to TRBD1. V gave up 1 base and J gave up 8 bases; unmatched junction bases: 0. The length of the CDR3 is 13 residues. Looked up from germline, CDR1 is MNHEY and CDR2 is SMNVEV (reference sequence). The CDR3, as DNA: TGTGCCAGCAGTTTATGGACAGGGGATGAGCAGTTCTTC. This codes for CASSLWTGDEQFF.

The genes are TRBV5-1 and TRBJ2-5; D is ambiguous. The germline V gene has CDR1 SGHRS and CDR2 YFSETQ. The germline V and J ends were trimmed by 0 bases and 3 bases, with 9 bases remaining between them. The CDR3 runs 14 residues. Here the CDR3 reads CASSLDGWEETQYF. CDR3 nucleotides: TGCGCCAGCAGCTTGGACGGGTGGGAAGAGACCCAGTACTTC.

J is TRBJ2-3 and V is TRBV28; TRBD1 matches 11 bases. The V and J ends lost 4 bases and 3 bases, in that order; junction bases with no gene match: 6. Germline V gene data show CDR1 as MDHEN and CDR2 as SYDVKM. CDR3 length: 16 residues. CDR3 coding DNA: TGTGCCAGCAGTTCACAGGACAGGGGGCATACAGATACGCAGTATTTT. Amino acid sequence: CASSSQDRGHTDTQYF.

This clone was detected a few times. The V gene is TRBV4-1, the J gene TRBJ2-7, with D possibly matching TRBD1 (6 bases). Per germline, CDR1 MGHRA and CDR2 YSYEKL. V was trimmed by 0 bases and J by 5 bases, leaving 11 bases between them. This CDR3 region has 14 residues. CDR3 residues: CASSQDRAGDEQYF. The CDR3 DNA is TGCGCCAGCAGCCAAGATCGGGCAGGGGACGAGCAGTACTTC.

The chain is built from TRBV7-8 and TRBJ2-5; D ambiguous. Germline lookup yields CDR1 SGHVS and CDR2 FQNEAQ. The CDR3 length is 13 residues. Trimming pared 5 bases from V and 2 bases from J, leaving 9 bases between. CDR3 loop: CASSQLIQETQYF. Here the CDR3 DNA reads TGTGCCAGCAGCCAGCTCATACAAGAGACCCAGTACTTC.

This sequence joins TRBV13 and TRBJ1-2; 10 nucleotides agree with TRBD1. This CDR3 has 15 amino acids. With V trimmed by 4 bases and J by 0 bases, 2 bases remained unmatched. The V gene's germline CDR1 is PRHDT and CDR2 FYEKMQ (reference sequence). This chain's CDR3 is CASSSGTGANYGYTF. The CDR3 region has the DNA TGTGCCAGCAGCTCGGGGACAGGGGCTAACTATGGCTACACCTTC.

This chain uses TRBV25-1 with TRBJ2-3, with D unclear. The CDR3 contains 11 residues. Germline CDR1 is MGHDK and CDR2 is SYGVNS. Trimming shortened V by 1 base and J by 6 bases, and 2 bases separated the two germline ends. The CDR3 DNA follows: TGTGCCAGCAGTGAATCGGATACGCAGTATTTT. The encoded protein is CASSESDTQYF.

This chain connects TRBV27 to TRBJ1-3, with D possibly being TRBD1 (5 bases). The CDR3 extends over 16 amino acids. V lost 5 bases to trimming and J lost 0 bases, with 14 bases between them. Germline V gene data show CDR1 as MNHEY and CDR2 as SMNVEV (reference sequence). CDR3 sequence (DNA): TGTGCCAGCAGTATCGCAGGGCCCTCCTCTGGAAACACCATATATTTT. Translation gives CASSIAGPSSGNTIYF.

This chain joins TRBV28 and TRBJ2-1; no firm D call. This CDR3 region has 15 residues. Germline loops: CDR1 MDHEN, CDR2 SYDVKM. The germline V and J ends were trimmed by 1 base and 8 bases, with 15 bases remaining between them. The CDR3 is CASSLSKGFNDEQFF. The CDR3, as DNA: TGTGCCAGCAGTTTATCTAAAGGGTTTAACGATGAGCAGTTCTTC.

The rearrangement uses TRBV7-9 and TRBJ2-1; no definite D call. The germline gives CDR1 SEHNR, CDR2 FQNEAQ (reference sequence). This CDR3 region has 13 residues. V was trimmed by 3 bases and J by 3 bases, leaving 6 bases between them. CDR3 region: CASSLDGYNEQFF. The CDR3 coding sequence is TGTGCCAGCAGCTTGGACGGCTACAATGAGCAGTTCTTC.

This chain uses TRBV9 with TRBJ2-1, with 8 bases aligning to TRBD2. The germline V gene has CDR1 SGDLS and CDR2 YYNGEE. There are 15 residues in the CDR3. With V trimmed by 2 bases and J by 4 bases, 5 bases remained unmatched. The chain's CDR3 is CASSVGAGEYNEQFF. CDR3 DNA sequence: TGTGCCAGCAGCGTTGGAGCGGGGGAGTACAATGAGCAGTTCTTC.